These 2 T cell receptor beta chains came from one sample sequenced in a study of OX40 agonist ivuxolimab in advanced cancers. Sequenced by immunoSEQ multiplex PCR; TCRdb stores in-frame clones only, minus some. The table records roughly 48,000 clones, about 81% of them present only once. Source: CD4+ or CD8+ T cells sorted from blood, taken in a trial of the OX40 agonist ivuxolimab. The receptors shown here come from an adult with an advanced solid tumor such as melanoma, head and neck, liver or kidney cancer.

V gene TRBV2 combines with J gene TRBJ2-2, with 13 bases fitting TRBD2. The CDR3 runs 16 residues. The junction had 1 base not matched to a gene; V was cut back by 2 bases and J by 4 bases. The V gene's germline CDR1 is SNHLY and CDR2 FYNNEI. In DNA form, the CDR3 reads TGTGCCAGCAGTGAAACTAGCGGGAGGGCCACCGGGGAGCTGTTTTTT. Encoded protein: CASSETSGRATGELFF. The full variable domain, its missing parts supplied by reference TRBV2 and TRBJ2-2, is EPEVTQTPSHQVTQMGQEVILRCVPISNHLYFYWYRQILGQKVEFLVSFYNNEISEKSEIFDDQFSVERPDGSNFTLKIRSTKLEDSAMYFCASSETSGRATGELFFGEGSRLTVL.

J is TRBJ2-1 and V is TRBV7-2; D might be TRBD2 (6 bases). The V gene lost 5 bases and the J gene lost 5 bases, with 16 bases spanning the gap. The CDR3 contains 15 residues. The germline CDR1 and CDR2 sequences are SGHTA and FQGNSA. As DNA, the CDR3 is TGTGCCAGCAGCCTGCAGCCTGGGACTCACAATGAGCAGTTCTTC. Translating gives CASSLQPGTHNEQFF.